The entry below gives a single T cell receptor (beta chain) sequence along with its context. Its antigen is unidentified. The data derive from a study of CD8 T cells in ankylosing spondylitis. Study-level findings and limits: Characteristic, it appeared, of ankylosing spondylitis blood was a TCR beta motif of roughly eight highly homologous variants.

V lost 3 bases to trimming and J lost 7 bases; unmatched junction nucleotides: 6. Looked up from germline, CDR1 is SGDLS and CDR2 is YYNGEE. The CDR3 has 13 residues. TCRdb recomputed calls from the 5' RACE reads with MiXCR, one row per CDR3 protein. The table includes 100,000 to 150,000 distinct CDR3 sequences, 15% to 20% detected once. The TCR was taken from a male donor with ankylosing spondylitis. The chain employs TRBV9 and TRBJ2-7, with TRBD1 matching over 8 bases. Sequencing was carried out using blood, either unsorted or a sorted T cell fraction (not recorded which). Here the CDR3 DNA reads TGTGCCAGCAGCGGGCGGACAGGGCTTGAGCAGTACTTC. Amino acids: CASSGRTGLEQYF.